The clone carrying this T cell receptor (beta chain) was observed a few times. Antigen: not known. This specimen comes from a study of cytomegalovirus exposure and HLA in healthy donors. Study-level points and caveats: The Asian-associated ancestry cluster reportedly had fewer N-insertions than the approximately 610-donor mean in a later analysis.

Trimming stripped 5 bases from V and 4 bases from J, with 14 bases between. The V gene's germline CDR1 is MNHEY and CDR2 SVGAGI. The CDR3 extends over 14 amino acids. PCR employed 60 Vbeta and 13 Jbeta primers. The protocol was immunoSEQ multiplex PCR, while the TCRdb copy is restricted to in-frame clones and leaves out a portion. The top ten clones hold about 0.63% of a sample with roughly 200,000 clones, about 80% of them seen once. This clonotype was sampled from a man between 18 and 35 years old in good health and CMV-seronegative. Sequenced material: PBMCs. The genes are TRBV6-5 and TRBJ1-1, with D possibly matching TRBD1 (5 bases). The CDR3 DNA reads as TGTGCCAGCAGTCCGATAAGGGGTTTCACTGAAGCTTTCTTT. Amino acid sequence: CASSPIRGFTEAFF.